What follows are 2 T cell receptor beta chains derived from one specimen sequenced in a study of PD-1 blockade in classical Hodgkin lymphoma. Libraries were prepared by immunoSEQ multiplex PCR; TCRdb keeps only in-frame clonotypes and omits some of them. The table lists roughly 20,000 clones, 65% to 80% of them singletons. Exposure to brentuximab vedotin varied, and each patient had relapsed following autologous stem cell transplantation. Sequenced here: peripheral blood mononuclear cells (PBMCs), sampled before the second cycle of nivolumab. The origin of the receptors is a human donor with classical Hodgkin lymphoma.

The chain combines TRBV15 with TRBJ2-2; 7 bases are shared with TRBD1. The CDR3 extends over 16 amino acids. J was trimmed by 5 bases and V by 5 bases; bases with no gene match: 11. Germline assignment: CDR1 LNHNV and CDR2 YYDKDF (reference sequence). The chain's CDR3 is CATSPGETGMTGELFF. CDR3 DNA sequence: TGTGCCACCAGCCCCGGGGAGACAGGGATGACCGGGGAGCTGTTTTTT.

This CDR3 reads CASSLTSSYEQYF. CDR3 in DNA: TGTGCCAGCAGCTTAACAAGCTCCTACGAGCAGTACTTC. The V call is TRBV7-9, the J call TRBJ2-7; D unresolved. Deletions cut 2 bases from V and 0 bases from J, with 5 bases between. The CDR3 extends over 13 amino acids. CDR1 SEHNR and CDR2 FQNEAQ come from the germline V gene (reference sequence).